This T cell receptor beta chain came from a study of blood T cells in healthy people across ages. Study context: About one barcoded beta molecule per two T cells was captured by template switching. Study-wide points: With age, beta diversity per million T cells declined roughly linearly, significantly by 40 to 50.

Then a second PCR, running about 6 to 12 cycles, was carried out with a sample-barcoded 5' primer and a J-beta primer mix. Every sample gave at least 2.5 million paired-end reads containing CDR3. TCRdb reprocessed the 5' RACE reads with MiXCR, giving one entry per CDR3 protein. Among hundreds of thousands of distinct CDR3 sequences, approximately 30% were seen once, and the ten largest hold approximately 15%. This clonotype has more than one count but fewer than ten. The antigen is unknown. The sample, roughly 9.5 milliliters of peripheral blood, was drawn from each donor. Trimming removed 7 bases at V and 4 bases at J, with 14 bases between. Germline-derived CDR1 and CDR2 are MNHEY and SVGAGI. The CDR3 totals 14 residues.

V usage is TRBV6-5 and J usage is TRBJ1-5, with a weak D call TRBD1 (5 bases). Sequencing input: blood. The sequence came from a woman aged 80 or older in good health. The CDR3 DNA is TGTGCCAGCAATGCGGGAGGGGCTAATCAGCCCCAGCATTTT. This translates into CASNAGGANQPQHF.